These T cell receptor beta chains were read from a single sample in a study of blood T cell repertoires in COVID-19. Profiled with immunoSEQ multiplex PCR; TCRdb holds only in-frame clones, not every one. The table includes about 240,000 clones, approximately 78% detected once. The sample comprised peripheral blood. These receptor sequences come from a woman aged 60-75 years with active or convalescent COVID-19. CDR3s include the opening cysteine and the closing phenylalanine or tryptophan. The D gene is left open where the match is weak. For some rows the clone size is stated as once, few or many, or as a class when expanded; others skip it.

V gene	J gene	D gene	clone size	CDR3 DNA	CDR3 protein
TRBV19	TRBJ1-2	.	.	TGTGCCAGTAGTCCAACGGAGGGGCCCTATGGCTACACCTTC	CASSPTEGPYGYTF
TRBV18	TRBJ1-6	TRBD1	.	TGTGCCAGCTCAGCACGACAGGGGAGGGATAATTCACCCCTCCACTTT	CASSARQGRDNSPLHF
TRBV29-1	TRBJ2-7	TRBD1	.	TGCAGCGTTCGAGGGGGGACAGGGGCCTACGAGCAGTACTTC	CSVRGGTGAYEQYF
TRBV7-9	TRBJ2-5	TRBD2	.	TGTGCCAGCAGACCTTCCGGGACTAGCCAAGAGACCCAGTACTTC	CASRPSGTSQETQYF
TRBV5-6	TRBJ1-5	TRBD1	.	TGTGCCAGCAGCGCTAAGGGACAGCACTCCTTCAGAGATCAGCCCCAGCATTTT	CASSAKGQHSFRDQPQHF
TRBV19	TRBJ1-4	.	.	TGTGCCAGTAGTATTTATGGGGGCAGCAATGAAAAACTGTTTTTT	CASSIYGGSNEKLFF
TRBV18	TRBJ2-2	.	.	TGTGCCAGCTCACTACAGGGAAGTAACACCGGGGAGCTGTTTTTT	CASSLQGSNTGELFF
TRBV24-1	TRBJ1-2	TRBD1	.	TGTGCCACCAGTGACGGGACAGGGGCACCCTATGGCTACACCTTC	CATSDGTGAPYGYTF
TRBV7-3	TRBJ2-5	TRBD2	.	TGTGCCAGCAGCCCCGGTTTCGGCGGGGGGGCTGGTGAGACCCAGTACTTC	CASSPGFGGGAGETQYF
TRBV6-5	TRBJ2-7	TRBD2	.	TGTGCCAGCAGTTACTCGAGGCGGGGGGGTTACGAGCAGTACTTC	CASSYSRRGGYEQYF
TRBV5-1	TRBJ1-3	TRBD1	.	TGCGCCAGCAGCTTGAGCCTGACAGGGGCTGGAAACACCATATATTTT	CASSLSLTGAGNTIYF
TRBV4-1	TRBJ2-5	.	.	TGCGCCAGCAGCCAAGAAATGGAGGCGCGGACCCAGTACTTC	CASSQEMEARTQYF
TRBV9	TRBJ2-3	TRBD2	.	TGTGCCAGCAGCACTAGCGGGGGGAGCACAGATACGCAGTATTTT	CASSTSGGSTDTQYF
TRBV7-2	TRBJ2-1	TRBD2	.	TGTGCCAGCAGCTTAGCTTCCGGGACTAACAATGAGCAGTTCTTC	CASSLASGTNNEQFF
TRBV2	TRBJ2-2	TRBD2	few	TGTGCCAGCCCGAATAGGGCTAGCGGGGGGGAGAGGGACACCGGGGAGCTGTTTTTT	CASPNRASGGERDTGELFF
TRBV5-1	TRBJ2-1	.	once	TGCGCCAGCAGCCTGAGGACATACAATGAGCAGTTCTTC	CASSLRTYNEQFF
TRBV3-1/TRBV3-2	TRBJ2-1	.	.	TGTGCCAGCAGCCAAGGCCGGGGGGAGCAGTTCTTC	CASSQGRGEQFF
TRBV5-4	TRBJ2-7	.	.	TGTGCCAGCAGCTTGATGGGGCCCCAGGACGAGCAGTACTTC	CASSLMGPQDEQYF
TRBV29-1	TRBJ1-5	.	.	TGCAGCGTTCTCCCAGGGTACAATCAGCCCCAGCATTTT	CSVLPGYNQPQHF
TRBV7-2	TRBJ2-7	.	.	TGTGCCAGCAGCTTAGATAGTCGCGAGCAGTACTTC	CASSLDSREQYF
TRBV4-1	TRBJ1-4	.	.	TGCGCCAGCAGCCAGGACAGTACTACAATTAATGAAAAACTGTTTTTT	CASSQDSTTINEKLFF
TRBV7-9	TRBJ2-7	.	few	TGTGCCAGCAGCTTAGCCGGGACACCAACCTACGAGCAGTACTTC	CASSLAGTPTYEQYF